This T cell receptor (beta chain) stems from a study of blood T cells in healthy people across ages. It was with a sample-barcoded 5' primer and a J-beta primer mix that a second PCR of about 6 to 12 cycles was run. CDR3-containing paired-end reads numbered at least 2.5 million in each sample. TCRdb independently ran MiXCR on the 5' RACE reads; one entry per CDR3 protein. The top ten clones hold over 7% of a sample with some 1.5 million distinct CDR3 sequences, 25% to 30% of them seen once. Whole-study findings and limits: Both higher diversity and more naive CD4+ cells marked long-lived donors when set against aged donors. Expanded clonotype shifts may have been confounded, as the donors had an unknown CMV status. From one million sequenced T cells, diversity estimates were lower bounds.

The J segment lost 2 bases and the V segment lost 5 bases, leaving 10 bases of the junction unmatched. Germline V lookup: CDR1 SGHVS, CDR2 FNYEAQ. The CDR3 extends over 16 amino acids. This clonotype was recorded at least ten times. Antigen specificity is unknown. This chain connects TRBV7-6 to TRBJ2-3, with TRBD1 matching over 7 bases. The sequenced material came from blood. The sequence was obtained from a woman in her 30s in good health. CDR3 sequence (DNA): TGTGCCAGCAGCCCTAACGGACAGGATTACACAGATACGCAGTATTTT. Its translation is CASSPNGQDYTDTQYF. Variable domain in full (rest from reference TRBV7-6 and TRBJ2-3): GAGVSQSPRYKVTKRGQDVALRCDPISGHVSLYWYRQALGQGPEFLTYFNYEAQQDKSGLPNDRFSAERPEGSISTLTIQRTEQRDSAMYRCASSPNGQDYTDTQYFGPGTRLTVL.